This T cell receptor beta chain was sequenced during a study of circulating and synovial CD4+ cells in juvenile arthritis (dated 2014 in TCRdb). General notes on the study: TCRbeta CDR3 repertoires of circulating HLA-DR+ CD4 T cells, bulk blood CD4 T cells and synovial CD4 T cells were compared within each patient. The goal of the repertoire sequencing was to confirm that synovial clonotypes were enriched in a circulating synovial-like CD4 T cell subset. The full study reports these points: Because T cell genome counts in CPL samples and bulk blood CD4 samples differed by at least an order of magnitude, sample-size effects were addressed. Circulating pathogenic-like lymphocytes clustered with synovial T cells and shared a substantially higher fraction of CDR3 sequences with synovium than bulk blood. Overlap with synovium increased with sequencing depth, so measured shared-clonotype fractions likely underestimated the full repertoire overlap. Lower diversity was observed in synovial and circulating pathogenic-like lymphocyte repertoires than in bulk blood CD4 repertoires, and some CPL samples were found to be as oligoclonal as synovium. No difference between circulating pathogenic-like lymphocytes and bulk blood T cells was detected by traditional Vbeta family usage analysis.

The germline V gene provides CDR1 MDHEN and CDR2 SYDVKM. A distance of 13 bases separates the germline ends of V and J, which lose 4 bases and 0 bases respectively. Taken from cysteine to phenylalanine, the CDR3 has 15 residues. Only the CDR3 portion is preserved as DNA: 45 bases, with reading frame beginning at the first base. Donors of the sequenced samples were patients with active juvenile idiopathic arthritis. Sorting was carried out immediately after cells were thawed, and dead cells were excluded with Live/Dead Fixable Near-IR Stain. Of note for this clone: The antigen it recognizes is unknown. Base qualities are not recorded, but no much larger clone differs from it by a single base.

The receptor library was made with the immunoSEQ multiplex PCR assay. TCRbeta CDR3 sequencing was carried out by an external provider as a commercial service. The paper's data handling went like this. Productive nucleotide sequences and amino acid sequences obtained through in silico translation were used in the analyses. Diversity was measured as Renyi entropy over a range of alpha values, and the median of 200 repeated subsamples was taken to equalise sample size. The distance between each pair of repertoires was calculated as one minus the Chao-modified Jaccard index, which corrects for under-sampling, and this distance was used for clustering. Frequency-weighted overlap with synovial clonotypes was calculated across 200 sample sizes, using 200 draws without replacement for each, and the value reported was the one at the size of the smaller sample. In TCRdb, the immuneACCESS table is reduced to in-frame sequences with V and J assigned. These tables do not hold every clone; where another copy was compared, an unresolved V gene accounts for under half, and the others remain unexplained. That table furnishes V, J and clone size, whereas the DNA furnished D and trimming. The sample profile shows 30,000 to 40,000 clones; 90% to 95% of them were found once. The ten largest account for less than 0.2% of the sample.

The rearrangement joined TRBV28 to TRBJ2-7; TRBD1 is possibly the D segment (6 matching bases). Sequencing used CD4+ T cells from blood. This clonotype was sampled from a human donor with juvenile idiopathic arthritis. The CDR3 sequence is CASSSTTGSSYEQYF. In nucleotides, the sequence is TGTGCCAGCAGTTCGACGACAGGTTCCTCCTACGAGCAGTACTTC.